These 6 T cell receptor beta chains share one sample of origin, sequenced in a study of blood T cell repertoires in COVID-19. Sequencing was performed with immunoSEQ multiplex PCR; in TCRdb, only in-frame clones are kept and a portion is missing. Among about 180,000 clones, around 87% were seen once, and the ten largest hold roughly 2.6%. Sequencing was carried out using peripheral blood. The origin of the receptors is a man in his forties with active or convalescent COVID-19.

The V and J genes are TRBV19 and TRBJ1-5, with D possibly TRBD1 on 6 matching bases. The V and J ends lost 5 bases and 4 bases respectively, with 15 bases between them. There are 15 residues in the CDR3. Germline CDR1 LNHDA, CDR2 SQIVND (reference sequence). Here the CDR3 reads CASSADRPGNQPQHF. The CDR3 bases are TGTGCCAGTAGTGCAGACAGGCCGGGGAATCAGCCCCAGCATTTT.

This clone was picked up many times. The chain recombines TRBV12-5 with TRBJ1-1; TRBD1 agrees at 8 bases. The CDR3 length is 15 residues. Per germline, CDR1 LGHNT and CDR2 FRNRAP. V lost 5 bases, J lost 1 base, and 6 bases stayed unmatched. The CDR3 bases are TGTGCTAGTGGTCCCGGACAGGGCGAGAACACTGAAGCTTTCTTT. Its protein product is CASGPGQGENTEAFF.

In its sample, this clone was seen a few times. V is TRBV2 and J is TRBJ1-6; the match to TRBD1 covers 7 bases. Germline V gene data show CDR1 as SNHLY and CDR2 as FYNNEI. CDR3 length: 14 residues. Trimming cost V 8 bases and J 7 bases; bases outside gene matches: 8. The CDR3 DNA is TGTGCCAGCGCCCCGGGACAGAGGAATTCACCCCTCCACTTT. Translating it yields CASAPGQRNSPLHF.

The V call is TRBV19, the J call TRBJ1-2, with D possibly being TRBD1 (6 bases). Trimming removed 0 bases from V and 7 bases from J, with 18 bases in between. Germline lookup yields CDR1 LNHDA and CDR2 SQIVND (reference sequence). This CDR3 comprises 16 residues. CDR3: CASSIDLYRDDIGYTF. The CDR3 DNA reads TGTGCCAGTAGTATAGATCTTTACAGGGATGACATTGGCTACACCTTC.

The rearrangement joins TRBV5-6 to TRBJ2-5, with 10 positions matching TRBD2. V was clipped by 1 base and J by 5 bases; unmatched bases: 5. This CDR3 has 15 amino acids. Per germline, CDR1 SGHDT and CDR2 YYEEEE. The DNA for the CDR3 is TGTGCCAGCAGCTTGACCGGGACTAGCGCCGAGACCCAGTACTTC. It translates to CASSLTGTSAETQYF.

The chain uses TRBV6-5 and TRBJ1-6, with D maybe TRBD1 (5 bases). Germline V CDR1 and CDR2: MNHEY, SVGAGI. The CDR3 has 13 amino acids. V was cut by 6 bases and J by 7 bases, with 10 bases left in between. In DNA form, the CDR3 reads TGTGCCAGCAGGGGGGGATACAATTCACCCCTCCACTTT. This gives the protein CASRGGYNSPLHF.